This entry features one TCR beta chain sequence. In the authors' workflow: Reference gene primer amplification gave nucleated cell count estimates. This table comes from immunoSEQ multiplex PCR, and its TCRdb copy is limited to in-frame clones, with some not included. Clonal size and the V and J genes are those of that table, whereas D and trimming came from the DNA. The sample has 130,000 to 150,000 clones; 78% are singletons. V was clipped by 5 bases and J by 6 bases; unmatched bases: 9. Germline V gene sequence: CDR1 MNHNY, CDR2 SVGAGI (reference sequence). The CDR3 sequence is 17 residues long. This entry comes from a study of blood T cell repertoires in COVID-19.

The chain couples TRBV6-6 to TRBJ2-1; 14 bases line up with TRBD2. The TCR sequence derives from a woman aged 60-75 years with acute or convalescent COVID-19. The material sequenced was peripheral blood. The CDR3 protein is CASSPSRTSGRPNEQFF. In nucleotides, the CDR3 is TGTGCCAGCAGTCCTTCCCGGACTAGCGGGAGGCCCAATGAGCAGTTCTTC.